What follows is one TCR beta chain and its context. This sample is drawn from a study of shared clonotypes between healthy human individuals. This table comes from immunoSEQ multiplex PCR, and its TCRdb copy is limited to in-frame clones, with some not included. The sample carries a few hundred thousand clones, under 80% recorded once. The sequenced sample consisted of memory CD4+ T cells sorted from blood. The subset here: CD45RA-negative fraction. The sequence was collected from a man aged 30 to 45 in good health.

CDR3 sequence reads: CASRGKLYEQYF. As DNA, the CDR3 is TGTGCCAGCCGGGGAAAACTGTACGAGCAGTACTTC. The chain is built from TRBV6-1 and TRBJ2-7, with a possible D match to TRBD2 (5 bases). The CDR3 has 12 residues. Germline-derived CDR1 and CDR2 are MNHNS and SASEGT. V was shortened by 8 bases and J by 4 bases, with 12 bases between the two germline ends.